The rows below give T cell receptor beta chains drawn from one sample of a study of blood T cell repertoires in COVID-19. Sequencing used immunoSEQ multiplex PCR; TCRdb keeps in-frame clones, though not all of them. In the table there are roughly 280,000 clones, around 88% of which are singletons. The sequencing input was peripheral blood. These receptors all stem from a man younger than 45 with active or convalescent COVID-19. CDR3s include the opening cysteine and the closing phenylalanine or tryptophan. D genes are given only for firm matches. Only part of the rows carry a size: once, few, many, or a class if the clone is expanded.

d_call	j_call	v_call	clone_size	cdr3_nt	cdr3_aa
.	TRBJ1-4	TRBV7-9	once	TGTGCCAGCAGCCCAGGACAGAGTGGGGGCGGGGGTAATGAAAAACTGTTTTTT	CASSPGQSGGGGNEKLFF
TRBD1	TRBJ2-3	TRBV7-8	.	TGTGCCAGCAGCTTGCTACCTAGGACAGGGGAGGCAGATACGCAGTATTTT	CASSLLPRTGEADTQYF
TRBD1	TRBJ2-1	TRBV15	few	TGTGCCACCAGCAACAGGGGCAATGAGCAGTTCTTC	CATSNRGNEQFF
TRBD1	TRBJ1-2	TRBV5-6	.	TGTGCCAGCAGCGAAACCGGGACAGGGAGGTATGGCTACACCTTC	CASSETGTGRYGYTF
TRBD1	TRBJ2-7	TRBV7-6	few	TGTGCCAGCAGCTTAGGACCGGACAGGGGTTACGAGCAGTACTTC	CASSLGPDRGYEQYF
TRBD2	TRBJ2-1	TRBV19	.	TGTGCCAGTAGTATTATGGCCGGGGGGGGCGCTGAGCAGTTCTTC	CASSIMAGGGAEQFF
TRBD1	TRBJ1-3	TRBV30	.	TGTGCCTGGAGTCCACGGACAGGGGGTAGGGAAGAAAACACCATATATTTT	CAWSPRTGGREENTIYF
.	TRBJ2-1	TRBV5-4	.	TGTGCCAGCAGTCACCAAACAGTGAACTACAATGAGCAGTTCTTC	CASSHQTVNYNEQFF
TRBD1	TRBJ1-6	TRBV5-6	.	TGTGCCAGCAGCTTTTCCCAGGGGGAAAGGGAGAATAATTCACCCCTCCACTTT	CASSFSQGERENNSPLHF
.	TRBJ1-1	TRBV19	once	TGTGCCAGTAATACGGACAACATGAACACTGAAGCTTTCTTT	CASNTDNMNTEAFF
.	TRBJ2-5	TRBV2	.	TGTGCCAGCACCTTTACTAGTGGGCTCGAGACCCAGTACTTC	CASTFTSGLETQYF
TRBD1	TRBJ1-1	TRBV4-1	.	TGCGCCAGCAGCCGAACCGGGACAGGGGGCTCAAATACTGAAGCTTTCTTT	CASSRTGTGGSNTEAFF
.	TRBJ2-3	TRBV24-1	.	TGTGCCACCAGTGACCCGAGCGGCCAGAGCACAGATACGCAGTATTTT	CATSDPSGQSTDTQYF
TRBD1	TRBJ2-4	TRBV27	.	TGTGCCAGCAGTACCATACGACAGGGGGCAAACATTCAGTACTTC	CASSTIRQGANIQYF
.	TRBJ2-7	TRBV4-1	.	TGCGCCAGCAGCCAAGCCCCTAGCGCGGAGTACGAGCAGTACTTC	CASSQAPSAEYEQYF
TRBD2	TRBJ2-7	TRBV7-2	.	TGTGCCAGTCGGGTTAGCGGGGCGCGAGACTACGAGCAGTACTTC	CASRVSGARDYEQYF
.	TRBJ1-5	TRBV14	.	TGTGCCAGCAGCCAATTCATCAATCAGCCCCAGCATTTT	CASSQFINQPQHF
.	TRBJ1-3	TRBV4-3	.	TGCGCCAGCAGCCAAGATCGGCGGGAATCTGGAAACACCATATATTTT	CASSQDRRESGNTIYF
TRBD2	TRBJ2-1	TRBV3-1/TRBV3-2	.	TGTGCCAGCAGCCAAGAGGCTAGCGGGGGGGGAAGCTCCTACAATGAGCAGTTCTTC	CASSQEASGGGSSYNEQFF
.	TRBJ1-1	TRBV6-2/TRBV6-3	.	TGTGCCAGCAGTTATGAGGTTCCGGCTGAAGCTTTCTTT	CASSYEVPAEAFF
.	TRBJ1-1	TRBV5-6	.	TGTGCCAGCAGCTTGGGCTCCGGGTACACTGAAGCTTTCTTT	CASSLGSGYTEAFF
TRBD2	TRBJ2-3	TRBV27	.	TGTGCCAGCAGACCAAGCGGGGCTACGCAGTATTTT	CASRPSGATQYF
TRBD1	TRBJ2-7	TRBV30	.	TGTGCCTGGGGGACAGGGAACTACGAGCAGTACTTC	CAWGTGNYEQYF
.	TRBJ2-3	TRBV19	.	TGTGCCAGTAGTATAGACAGGGGAGATACGCAGTATTTT	CASSIDRGDTQYF
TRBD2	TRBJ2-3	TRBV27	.	TGTGCCAGCAGTCTAGCGGGCCGCACAGATACGCAGTATTTT	CASSLAGRTDTQYF
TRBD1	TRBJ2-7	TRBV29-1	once	TGCAGCGTTGAAATCCAGGGGGTGTACGAGCAGTACTTC	CSVEIQGVYEQYF
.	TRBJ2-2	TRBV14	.	TGTGCCAGCAGCCAAGACAGGGTAGTCACCGGGGAGCTGTTTTTT	CASSQDRVVTGELFF
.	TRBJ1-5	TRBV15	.	TGTGCCACCAGCAGAGCCGCCGGTAGGGGGGGTCAGCCCCAGCATTTT	CATSRAAGRGGQPQHF
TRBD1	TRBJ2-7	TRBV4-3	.	TGCGCCAGCAGCCAAGATCGCCAGACAGGGGGGACCTACGAGCAGTACTTC	CASSQDRQTGGTYEQYF
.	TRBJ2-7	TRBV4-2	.	TGTGCCAGCAGCTACCTAACCCGAAAGGGAGACGAGCAGTACTTC	CASSYLTRKGDEQYF
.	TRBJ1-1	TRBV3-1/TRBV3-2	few	TGTGCCAGCAGCGGGGCAGGGTGGGCTGAAGCTTTCTTT	CASSGAGWAEAFF